This is a list of T cell receptor beta chains from one sample in a study of high-grade serous ovarian cancer treatment subgroups. Sequencing used immunoSEQ multiplex PCR; TCRdb keeps in-frame clones, though not all of them. The table records some 7,000 clones, 65% to 75% of them present only once. The sequenced material came from tumor tissue. These receptors originate from a human donor with high-grade serous ovarian cancer. Both conserved end residues are part of each CDR3. A D gene is named only where the DNA matches it firmly. The size entry is marked missing in some rows and otherwise reads once, few, many or a size class.

CDR3 protein: CASSLGAGVYNEQFF
CDR3 DNA: TGTGCCAGCAGTTTAGGAGCGGGAGTTTACAATGAGCAGTTCTTC
D gene: TRBD2
J gene: TRBJ2-1
V gene: TRBV27
CDR3 length: 15
clone size: -

CDR3 protein: CAIRGQGRGLAYEQYF
CDR3 DNA: TGTGCCATCAGGGGACAGGGTAGGGGTCTGGCCTACGAGCAGTACTTC
D gene: TRBD1
J gene: TRBJ2-7
V gene: TRBV10-3
CDR3 length: 16
clone size: few

CDR3 protein: CASSYWAEPNTGELFF
CDR3 DNA: TGCGCCAGCAGCTATTGGGCGGAGCCCAACACCGGGGAGCTGTTTTTT
D gene: -
J gene: TRBJ2-2
V gene: TRBV5-4
CDR3 length: 16
clone size: -

CDR3 protein: CASSLHKGEQFF
CDR3 DNA: TGTGCCAGCAGCCTGCATAAGGGTGAGCAGTTCTTC
D gene: -
J gene: TRBJ2-1
V gene: TRBV5-4
CDR3 length: 12
clone size: -

CDR3 protein: CASSSEGLALLRQNIQYF
CDR3 DNA: TGCGCCAGCAGCTCGGAGGGGCTAGCGCTACTCAGACAAAACATTCAGTACTTC
D gene: -
J gene: TRBJ2-4
V gene: TRBV5-1
CDR3 length: 18
clone size: -

CDR3 protein: CASSLSRGLSNVLTF
CDR3 DNA: TGTGCCAGCAGCTTGAGCAGGGGATTGTCCAACGTCCTGACTTTC
D gene: -
J gene: TRBJ2-6
V gene: TRBV5-6
CDR3 length: 15
clone size: -

CDR3 protein: CASSGQGLKAFF
CDR3 DNA: TGTGCCAGTAGTGGACAGGGATTGAAAGCTTTCTTT
D gene: TRBD1
J gene: TRBJ1-1
V gene: TRBV19
CDR3 length: 12
clone size: few

CDR3 protein: CASSESLQPQHF
CDR3 DNA: TGTGCCAGCAGTGAATCTCTGCAGCCCCAGCATTTT
D gene: -
J gene: TRBJ1-5
V gene: TRBV2
CDR3 length: 12
clone size: few

CDR3 protein: CATGPTGHMNTEAFF
CDR3 DNA: TGTGCCACCGGCCCCACGGGGCACATGAACACTGAAGCTTTCTTT
D gene: -
J gene: TRBJ1-1
V gene: TRBV27
CDR3 length: 15
clone size: -

CDR3 protein: CASSLVAGHTGELFF
CDR3 DNA: TGCGCCAGCAGCTTGGTGGCGGGTCACACCGGGGAGCTGTTTTTT
D gene: -
J gene: TRBJ2-2
V gene: TRBV5-1
CDR3 length: 15
clone size: -

CDR3 protein: CASSPGLAGWEQYF
CDR3 DNA: TGTGCCAGCAGCCCCGGACTAGCGGGATGGGAGCAGTACTTC
D gene: TRBD2
J gene: TRBJ2-7
V gene: TRBV9
CDR3 length: 14
clone size: -

CDR3 protein: CASRGLAGSTDTQYF
CDR3 DNA: TGTGCCAGCAGGGGCCTAGCGGGAAGCACAGATACGCAGTATTTT
D gene: TRBD2
J gene: TRBJ2-3
V gene: TRBV2
CDR3 length: 15
clone size: -

CDR3 protein: CASSYSPSNVYEQYF
CDR3 DNA: TGTGCCAGCAGTTACTCTCCTAGCAATGTCTACGAGCAGTACTTC
D gene: -
J gene: TRBJ2-7
V gene: TRBV6-5
CDR3 length: 15
clone size: -

CDR3 protein: CASSPSGNRGGSTDTQYF
CDR3 DNA: TGTGCCAGCAGCCCGAGCGGGAATAGGGGCGGGAGCACAGATACGCAGTATTTT
D gene: TRBD2
J gene: TRBJ2-3
V gene: TRBV9
CDR3 length: 18
clone size: -

CDR3 protein: CASSLSRSYNEQFF
CDR3 DNA: TGTGCCAGCAGCCTTTCGAGGTCCTACAATGAGCAGTTCTTC
D gene: -
J gene: TRBJ2-1
V gene: TRBV28
CDR3 length: 14
clone size: -

CDR3 protein: CASSPWSSEVSEAFF
CDR3 DNA: TGTGCCAGCAGCCCCTGGTCGAGCGAGGTCTCTGAAGCTTTCTTT
D gene: -
J gene: TRBJ1-1
V gene: TRBV11-2
CDR3 length: 15
clone size: -

CDR3 protein: CASSMMGGGPSYEQYF
CDR3 DNA: TGCGCCAGCAGCATGATGGGGGGCGGGCCCTCCTACGAGCAGTACTTC
D gene: -
J gene: TRBJ2-7
V gene: TRBV5-1
CDR3 length: 16
clone size: few

CDR3 protein: CASSRTGTGDPNTGELFF
CDR3 DNA: TGCGCCAGCAGCAGAACCGGGACAGGGGACCCGAACACCGGGGAGCTGTTTTTT
D gene: TRBD1
J gene: TRBJ2-2
V gene: TRBV5-1
CDR3 length: 18
clone size: -

CDR3 protein: CASSPSLLGRNEQFF
CDR3 DNA: TGTGCCAGCAGTCCCAGTCTACTCGGTAGGAATGAGCAGTTCTTC
D gene: -
J gene: TRBJ2-1
V gene: TRBV11-2
CDR3 length: 15
clone size: -

CDR3 protein: CASSHEDTYEQYF
CDR3 DNA: TGCGCCAGCAGCCATGAGGACACCTACGAGCAGTACTTC
D gene: -
J gene: TRBJ2-7
V gene: TRBV4-3
CDR3 length: 13
clone size: large

CDR3 protein: CASSPGLAVYEQYF
CDR3 DNA: TGTGCCAGCAGCCCGGGACTAGCGGTCTACGAGCAGTACTTC
D gene: TRBD2
J gene: TRBJ2-7
V gene: TRBV27
CDR3 length: 14
clone size: -

CDR3 protein: CASSYGGSGNTIYF
CDR3 DNA: TGTGCCAGCAGTTATGGCGGCTCTGGAAACACCATATATTTT
D gene: -
J gene: TRBJ1-3
V gene: TRBV6-5
CDR3 length: 14
clone size: once

CDR3 protein: CSVWGYGYTF
CDR3 DNA: TGCAGCGTTTGGGGGTATGGCTACACCTTC
D gene: -
J gene: TRBJ1-2
V gene: TRBV29-1
CDR3 length: 10
clone size: few

CDR3 protein: CASSPPREDTQYF
CDR3 DNA: TGTGCCAGCAGCCCGCCTAGAGAAGATACGCAGTATTTT
D gene: -
J gene: TRBJ2-3
V gene: TRBV7-8
CDR3 length: 13
clone size: -

CDR3 protein: CASSIQGYNGYTF
CDR3 DNA: TGTGCCAGTAGTATACAGGGTTATAATGGCTACACCTTC
D gene: -
J gene: TRBJ1-2
V gene: TRBV19
CDR3 length: 13
clone size: -